These 6 T cell receptor beta chains came from one sample sequenced in a study of early stage breast cancer tumors. Profiled with immunoSEQ multiplex PCR; TCRdb holds only in-frame clones, not every one. The sample has over 25,000 clones, 75% to 85% seen once. Sample: blood. The source of these receptors is a person in their sixties or seventies with breast cancer.

J is TRBJ2-1 and V is TRBV6-1, with TRBD2 identical over 12 bases. The ends lost 7 bases at V and 9 bases at J; junction bases unmatched: 10. This CDR3 has 15 amino acids. Germline V lookup: CDR1 MNHNS, CDR2 SASEGT. This chain's CDR3 is CASILTSGSRGEQFF. The CDR3 nucleotides read TGTGCCAGCATCCTGACTAGCGGGAGCCGGGGTGAGCAGTTCTTC.

The chain joins TRBV7-9 to TRBJ2-5; tentative D call: TRBD1 (6 bases). Trimming cost V 5 bases and J 2 bases, with 15 bases left between them. Per germline, CDR1 SEHNR and CDR2 FQNEAQ (reference sequence). This CDR3 is built from 15 residues. The CDR3 protein is CASSPTGIPQETQYF. The CDR3 DNA sequence: TGTGCCAGCAGCCCTACAGGGATCCCACAAGAGACCCAGTACTTC.

V and J are TRBV9 and TRBJ1-2; no clear D. The ends were cut back, 3 bases at V and 4 bases at J, with 10 bases in the middle. The CDR3 totals 13 residues. CDR1 is SGDLS and CDR2 is YYNGEE in the germline V gene. CDR3 region: CASSATTGYGYTF. For the CDR3, the DNA is TGTGCCAGCAGCGCTACAACGGGCTATGGCTACACCTTC.

The chain uses TRBV20-1 and TRBJ2-1; a weak D match, TRBD2 (6 bases). V shed 5 bases and J shed 7 bases, with 9 bases lying between them. Germline lookup yields CDR1 DFQATT and CDR2 SNEGSKA (reference sequence). This CDR3 is built from 11 residues. For the CDR3, the DNA is TGCAGTGCTTTGGGACTTAATGAGCAGTTCTTC. It encodes CSALGLNEQFF.

The rearrangement joins TRBV5-4 to TRBJ2-1, with D possibly being TRBD2 (6 bases). The CDR3 loop spans 15 amino acids. In germline, CDR1 is SGHNT, CDR2 YYREEE (reference sequence). V lost 0 bases and J 6 bases, leaving 13 bases between the germline ends. The CDR3 sequence is CASSLALAARNEQFF. The CDR3 nucleotides read TGTGCCAGCAGCTTGGCACTAGCAGCGCGCAATGAGCAGTTCTTC.

J is TRBJ1-3 and V is TRBV6-5; no reliable D call. In germline, CDR1 is MNHEY, CDR2 SVGAGI. The CDR3 contains 16 residues. V gave up 2 bases and J gave up 4 bases, with 15 bases separating them. The chain's CDR3 is CASSYRPEAWGNTIYF. The CDR3, as DNA: TGTGCCAGCAGTTACAGACCGGAGGCCTGGGGAAACACCATATATTTT.